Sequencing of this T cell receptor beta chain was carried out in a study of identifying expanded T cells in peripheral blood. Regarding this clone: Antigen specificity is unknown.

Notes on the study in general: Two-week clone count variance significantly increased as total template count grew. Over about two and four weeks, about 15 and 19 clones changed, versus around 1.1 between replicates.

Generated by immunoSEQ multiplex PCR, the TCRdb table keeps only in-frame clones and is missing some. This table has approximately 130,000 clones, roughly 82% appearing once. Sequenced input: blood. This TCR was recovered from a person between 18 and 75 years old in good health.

Written as DNA, the CDR3 is TGTGCCTGGAGTGTACAGGGGGCGACTGAAGCTTTCTTT. Translated: CAWSVQGATEAFF. The rearrangement joins TRBV30 to TRBJ1-1; 9 nucleotides match TRBD1. This CDR3 is 13 amino acids long. Trimming cost V 0 bases and J 5 bases; bases outside gene matches: 1. Per the germline V gene, CDR1 is GTSNPN and CDR2 is SVGIG (reference sequence).